One and the same sample provided the 25 T cell receptor beta chains below, sequenced in a study of tissue T cells after allogeneic stem cell transplantation. TCRdb keeps only in-frame clones here, not all; method: immunoSEQ multiplex PCR. The table lists tens of thousands of clones, approximately 69% of them singletons. Sequenced sample: blood. The receptors derive from a female BALB/c mouse in good health. For this mouse line, the MHC haplotype is H2-d.

As concerns this clone: Gene names refer to mouse genes. Read data end 1 residue before the CDR3 end; the end is taken from the germline J gene. The chain employs TRBV19 and TRBJ2-5, with 8 bases that match TRBD1. Germline CDR1 reads FNHDT; CDR2 reads SITEND (reference sequence). There are 14 residues in the CDR3. The J segment lost 2 bases and the V segment lost 4 bases, leaving 3 bases of the junction unmatched. Incomplete CDR3 DNA: TGTGCCAGCAGTCTACAGGGGGGCCAAGACACCCAGTAC. Residues: CASSLQGGQDTQY. The full CDR3 is CASSLQGGQDTQYF.

To note about this clone: Gene names refer to mouse genes. The read falls 1 residue short of the CDR3 end, and the missing part is taken from the germline J gene. The genes are TRBV31 and TRBJ2-5; TRBD1 is a possible D gene (7 bases). This CDR3 is built from 12 residues. V gave up 0 bases and J gave up 6 bases, with 7 bases separating them. Germline CDR1 GKSSPN, CDR2 SITVG. CDR3 sequence: CAWSLGGDTQYF. The sequenced CDR3 bases are TGTGCCTGGAGTCTAGGGGGCGACACCCAGTAC. The full variable domain, with the rest looked up from reference TRBV31 and TRBJ2-5, is AQTIHQWPVAEIKAVGSPLSLGCTIKGKSSPNLYWYWQATGGTLQQLFYSITVGQVESVVQLNLSASRPKDDQFILSTEKLLLSHSGFYLCAWSLGGDTQYFGPGTRLLVL.

A word on this clone: Genes and germline are mouse. From the germline J gene comes the end of the CDR3, since the read stops 1 residue before it. The rearrangement joins TRBV13-2 to TRBJ2-5; 8 bases align to TRBD2. The CDR3 totals 14 residues. V lost 5 bases and J lost 2; bases outside the gene matches: 4. Per germline, CDR1 NNHNN and CDR2 SYGAGS (reference sequence). CDR3 protein: CASGWGVGQDTQYF. CDR3 bases read: TGTGCCAGCGGCTGGGGGGTCGGCCAAGACACCCAGTAC.

To note about this clone: Germline and genes here are mouse. From the germline J gene comes the end of the CDR3, since the read stops 1 residue before it. V gene TRBV5 combines with J gene TRBJ1-3; no firm D call. V dropped 0 bases and J dropped 0 bases, with 6 bases sitting between them. Germline V CDR1 and CDR2: LGHNA, YNLKQL (reference sequence). The CDR3 runs 15 residues. Incomplete CDR3 DNA: TGTGCCAGCAGCCAAGATCCCAATTCTGGAAATACGCTCTAT. Protein product: CASSQDPNSGNTLY. The CDR3 in its entirety is CASSQDPNSGNTLYF.

Comments on this clone: The genes are named according to mouse. The observed sequence ends 1 residue before the CDR3 terminus, with the missing tail filled in from the germline J gene. The chain employs TRBV13-2 and TRBJ2-5; 11 bases agree with TRBD2. CDR3 size: 17 residues. The germline gives CDR1 NNHNN, CDR2 SYGAGS (reference sequence). V gave up 1 base and J gave up 1 base; unmatched junction bases: 5. The CDR3 bases that were read are TGTGCCAGCGGTGATCCGAGACTGGGGGGGTACCAAGACACCCAGTAC. As protein: CASGDPRLGGYQDTQY. The CDR3, in full, reads CASGDPRLGGYQDTQYF.

A note on this clone: The gene names here belong to mouse. The read finishes 1 residue shy of the CDR3 end, and the germline J gene is used to complete it. V and J are TRBV20 and TRBJ2-7; 8 bases are a match to TRBD2. The CDR3 extends over 12 amino acids. J lost 4 bases, V lost 4 bases, and 3 bases had no gene match. Germline V lookup: CDR1 GFQATS, CDR2 STVNSAI. The CDR3 is CGAKLGEYEQYF. The covered CDR3 bases are TGTGGTGCTAAACTGGGGGAATATGAACAGTAC.

In the case of this clone: Genes here carry mouse names. The CDR3 extends 1 residue past the end of the read, so its final part is completed from the germline J gene. The J gene is TRBJ1-4, the V gene TRBV2, with D maybe TRBD1 (6 bases). The CDR3 consists of 16 residues. Germline-derived CDR1 and CDR2 are LGHNA and YSYQKL. V was clipped by 0 bases and J by 0 bases, with 8 bases between them. The CDR3 reads CASSQERGVSNERLFF. Partial CDR3 DNA: TGTGCCAGCAGCCAAGAAAGGGGGGTTTCCAACGAAAGATTATTT.

Details on this clone: Mouse gene names and germline throughout. The CDR3 end lies 1 residue beyond the end of the read and is filled in from the germline J gene. This rearrangement joins TRBV24 to TRBJ2-3, with TRBD1 as a possible D gene (6 bases). Germline CDR1 KGHTA, CDR2 FRNEEI. This CDR3 has 16 residues. V was clipped by 7 bases and J by 0 bases, with 17 bases between them. Here the CDR3 reads CASISIRDNSAETLYF. The covered CDR3 bases are TGTGCCAGCATCTCTATCCGGGACAATAGTGCAGAAACGCTGTAT.

About this clone itself: Gene names and germline refer to mouse. The CDR3 extends 1 residue past the end of the read, so its final part is completed from the germline J gene. The V and J genes are TRBV1 and TRBJ1-4; weak D call: TRBD1 (6 bases). The germline gives CDR1 NSQYPW, CDR2 LRSPGD (reference sequence). Deletions cut 4 bases from V and 1 base from J, with 7 bases between. The CDR3 covers 14 residues. Here the CDR3 reads CTCSVRGSNERLFF. The covered CDR3 bases are TGCACCTGCAGTGTCAGGGGTTCCAACGAAAGATTATTT.

As regards this clone: The listed genes are named as in mouse. The CDR3 extends 1 residue past the end of the read, so its final part is completed from the germline J gene. The V gene is TRBV19, the J gene TRBJ2-5; 8 bases line up with TRBD2. CDR3 length: 13 residues. V lost 2 bases, J lost 4 bases, and 0 bases stayed unmatched. Looked up from germline, CDR1 is FNHDT and CDR2 is SITEND (reference sequence). The DNA read from the CDR3 is TGTGCCAGCAGTATCTGGGGGGAAGACACCCAGTAC. This sequence encodes CASSIWGEDTQY. The full CDR3 sequence reads CASSIWGEDTQYF.

With respect to this clone: The genes and germline here are from mouse. The CDR3 goes on 1 residue after the read ends, and that part is filled in from the germline J gene. The chain uses TRBV20 and TRBJ1-1; D remains ambiguous. V shed 0 bases and J shed 3 bases, with 5 bases lying between them. There are 12 residues in the CDR3. Per germline, CDR1 GFQATS and CDR2 STVNSAI. CDR3 region: CGAREEHTEVFF. Partial CDR3 DNA: TGTGGTGCTAGGGAAGAACACACAGAAGTCTTC.

With regard to this clone: Mouse gene names and germline throughout. The read ends 1 residue before the CDR3 terminus; that terminus is restored from the germline J gene. The gene calls are TRBV13-2 and TRBJ2-1, with 11 bases fitting TRBD1. The length of the CDR3 is 16 residues. J lost 5 bases, V lost 0 bases, and 4 bases had no gene match. Germline CDR1 and CDR2: NNHNN and SYGAGS (reference sequence). Partial CDR3 DNA: TGTGCCAGCGGTGATGCACGGGACAGGGGGAATGCTGAGCAGTTC. Translated, it gives CASGDARDRGNAEQF. The CDR3 reads in full as CASGDARDRGNAEQFF.

Concerning this clone: Gene names denote mouse genes. Read coverage stops 1 residue before the CDR3 terminus; the germline J gene supplies the remainder. This chain joins TRBV19 and TRBJ2-4, with D perhaps matching TRBD1 (6 bases). V was clipped by 2 bases and J by 4 bases, with 8 bases between them. The germline V gene has CDR1 FNHDT and CDR2 SITEND (reference sequence). The CDR3 totals 13 residues. The CDR3 loop reads CASSMQGKNTLYF. The covered CDR3 bases are TGTGCCAGCAGTATGCAGGGGAAAAACACCTTGTAC.

In its sample, this clone was seen a few times. The listed genes are named as in mouse. With the read ending 1 residue before the CDR3 end, the germline J gene is used to fill in that end. The V and J genes are TRBV13-1 and TRBJ2-1; TRBD2 agrees at 9 bases. The CDR3 runs to 14 residues. The ends lost 3 bases at V and 5 bases at J; junction bases unmatched: 3. Germline CDR1 and CDR2: NSHNY and SYGAGN. The CDR3 sequence: CASSVGGRDAEQFF. Incomplete CDR3 DNA: TGTGCCAGCAGTGTGGGGGGGCGCGATGCTGAGCAGTTC.

Remarks on this clone: Mouse names are used for the genes. The observed sequence ends 1 residue before the CDR3 terminus, with the missing tail filled in from the germline J gene. The J gene is TRBJ2-7, the V gene TRBV31; 14 nucleotides line up with TRBD2. Trimming removed 0 bases from V and 6 bases from J; junction bases left unmatched: 4. CDR1 and CDR2 (germline): GKSSPN, SITVG. This CDR3 contains 15 residues. The CDR3 here is CAWSLPGLGGPEQYF. Partial CDR3 DNA: TGTGCCTGGAGTCTCCCGGGACTGGGGGGGCCTGAACAGTAC.

Regarding this clone: The germline and genes are mouse ones. The read comes to an end 1 residue before the CDR3 does, leaving the germline J gene to fill in the end. V gene TRBV5 combines with J gene TRBJ1-1; D ambiguous. The CDR3 runs 14 residues. Trimming shortened V by 1 base and J by 1 base, and 7 bases separated the two germline ends. Per germline, CDR1 LGHNA and CDR2 YNLKQL (reference sequence). The CDR3 sequence is CASSQGHKNTEVFF. Incomplete CDR3 DNA: TGTGCCAGCAGCCAAGGACATAAAAACACAGAAGTCTTC.

Turning to this clone: Gene names denote mouse genes. The read is 1 residue too short to cover the CDR3 end, so that end is filled in from the germline J gene. This chain connects TRBV17 to TRBJ2-5, with D unclear. Trimming removed 3 bases at V and 3 bases at J, with 10 bases between. This CDR3 has 14 amino acids. Germline V gene data show CDR1 as MNHDT and CDR2 as YYDKIL. CDR3 region: CASSRGGNQDTQYF. The sequenced CDR3 bases are TGTGCTAGCAGTAGGGGCGGAAATCAAGACACCCAGTAC.

As concerns this clone: The gene symbols are mouse symbols. The DNA ends 1 residue before the CDR3 does, and the rest of the CDR3 is filled in from the germline J gene. The chain is built from TRBV31 and TRBJ2-2; maybe TRBD2 (5 bases). V gave up 0 bases and J gave up 0 bases, with 8 bases separating them. Germline lookup yields CDR1 GKSSPN and CDR2 SITVG. This CDR3 spans 15 amino acids. Partial CDR3 DNA: TGTGCCTGGAGTCTACTGGCATCAAACACCGGGCAGCTCTAC. Translation gives CAWSLLASNTGQLY. The full-length CDR3 reads as CAWSLLASNTGQLYF.

This clone turned up a few times. Gene names and germline refer to mouse. The CDR3 end falls 1 residue outside the read, so it is completed with the germline J gene. This rearrangement joins TRBV20 to TRBJ1-5; 9 bases are shared with TRBD1. Germline V gives CDR1 GFQATS, CDR2 STVNSAI. The CDR3 length is 13 residues. V dropped 5 bases and J dropped 4; count of bases not matched to a gene: 3. CDR3 amino acids: CGAPGQGNQAPLF. CDR3 bases read: TGTGGTGCTCCGGGACAGGGAAACCAGGCTCCGCTT.

As to this clone: Here the gene names and germline are mouse. The observed sequence ends 1 residue before the CDR3 terminus, with the missing tail filled in from the germline J gene. V and J are TRBV29 and TRBJ2-1; TRBD1 aligns across 9 bases. The CDR3 has 13 amino acids. J was trimmed by 6 bases and V by 5 bases; bases with no gene match: 2. Germline loops: CDR1 MSHET, CDR2 SYDVDS. This CDR3 is CASSRQGGAEQFF. CDR3 DNA, as far as it was read: TGTGCTAGCAGTCGACAGGGGGGTGCTGAGCAGTTC.

Comments on this clone: The listed genes are named as in mouse. The CDR3 goes on 1 residue after the read ends, and that part is filled in from the germline J gene. The genes are TRBV20 and TRBJ2-5; no clear D gene. The germline gives CDR1 GFQATS, CDR2 STVNSAI. The CDR3 covers 12 residues. V was clipped by 4 bases and J by 0 bases, with 5 bases between them. The sequenced CDR3 bases are TGTGGTGCTAACCAAAACCAAGACACCCAGTAC. Translated, it gives CGANQNQDTQY. The full CDR3 protein reads CGANQNQDTQYF.

Note on this clone: All gene names here are mouse names. The DNA ends 1 residue before the CDR3 does, and the rest of the CDR3 is filled in from the germline J gene. The V call is TRBV2, the J call TRBJ1-4; D gene uncertain. CDR1 is LGHNA and CDR2 is YSYQKL in the germline V gene. The length of the CDR3 is 15 residues. Trimming cost V 4 bases and J 0 bases, with 9 bases left between them. CDR3: CASSLQVISNERLFF. The CDR3 DNA, read in part, is TGTGCCAGCAGCCTCCAGGTTATTTCCAACGAAAGATTATTT.

Turning to this clone: Here the gene names and germline are mouse. The DNA read from the CDR3 is TGTGCAAGCAGCTTTGGGGCAGATAGTGCAGAAACGCTGTAT. It specifies CASSFGADSAETLY. Given in full, the CDR3 is CASSFGADSAETLYF. V is TRBV16 and J is TRBJ2-3; D possibly matches TRBD1 or TRBD2 (5 bases each). The read halts 1 residue ahead of the CDR3 end, with the missing end drawn from the germline J gene. Germline V gene sequence: CDR1 SGHSA, CDR2 FRNQAP. This CDR3 has 15 residues. With 3 bases removed from V and 0 bases from J, the gap between germline ends came to 10 bases.

Notes on this clone: Any gene name here is a mouse gene name. The DNA ends 1 residue before the CDR3 does, and the rest of the CDR3 is filled in from the germline J gene. The rearrangement joins TRBV1 to TRBJ1-4; weak D call: TRBD1 (5 bases). The CDR3 is 16 amino acids. Trimming left V 2 bases short and J 0 bases short, with 10 bases between. Per the germline V gene, CDR1 is NSQYPW and CDR2 is LRSPGD (reference sequence). The CDR3 DNA, read in part, is TGCACCTGCAGTGCATTGGACATCATTTCCAACGAAAGATTATTT. Translating gives CTCSALDIISNERLF. Given in full, the CDR3 is CTCSALDIISNERLFF.

This clone was counted between two and nine times. These gene names are mouse names. The read terminates 1 residue ahead of where the CDR3 ends, so the germline J gene completes it. The J gene is TRBJ1-1, the V gene TRBV2; no firm D call. The CDR3 loop spans 11 amino acids. CDR1 is LGHNA, CDR2 YSYQKL, per germline. V gave up 3 bases and J gave up 3 bases, with 2 bases separating them. The CDR3 reads CASSQYTEVFF. Partial CDR3 DNA: TGTGCCAGCAGCCAGTACACAGAAGTCTTC.